This T cell receptor beta chain was retrieved from a study of T cells after yellow fever vaccination. Overall study findings and caveats: The secondary T-cell response peaked on day 5, not day 15, but was weaker. There was a small share of clonotypes that showed up in both the CD4 and CD8 compartments. Contamination of FACS-sorted repertoires by abundant clonotypes from the bulk population could occur.

J lost 2 bases, V lost 3 bases, and 4 bases had no gene match. CDR3 size: 15 residues. Germline CDR1 SGHTA, CDR2 FQGTGA. In regard to this clonotype: Its antigen is unknown.

TCRdb independently ran MiXCR on the 5' RACE reads; one entry per CDR3 protein. The table includes under 700,000 distinct CDR3 sequences, less than 20% detected once. V gene TRBV7-3 combines with J gene TRBJ2-7, with 10 nucleotides matching TRBD1. The source of this sequence is a man in his late teens or twenties who received the YFV17D yellow fever vaccine. Material: PBMCs, obtained 5 days after the first yellow fever vaccination. For the CDR3, the DNA is TGTGCCAGCAGCTTGACAGGGGGCTACCCCTACGAGCAGTACTTC. It translates to CASSLTGGYPYEQYF.